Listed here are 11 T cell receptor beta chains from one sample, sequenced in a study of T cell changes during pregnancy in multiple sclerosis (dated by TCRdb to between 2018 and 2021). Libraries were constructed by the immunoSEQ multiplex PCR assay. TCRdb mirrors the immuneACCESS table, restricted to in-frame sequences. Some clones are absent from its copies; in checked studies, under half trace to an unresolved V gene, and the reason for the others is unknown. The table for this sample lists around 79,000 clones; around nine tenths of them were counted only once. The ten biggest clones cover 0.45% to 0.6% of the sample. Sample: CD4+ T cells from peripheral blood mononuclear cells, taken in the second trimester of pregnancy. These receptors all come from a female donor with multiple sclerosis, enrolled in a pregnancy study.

CDR3 bases: TGCGCCAGCAGCTTGGGAGCTAGCGGCTCCTACGAGCAGTACTTC. It specifies CASSLGASGSYEQYF. The chain couples TRBV5-1 to TRBJ2-7, with 7 bases fitting TRBD2. Germline V gene data show CDR1 as SGHRS and CDR2 as YFSETQ. V was pared by 0 bases and J by 0 bases, with 3 bases of the junction left unmatched. The CDR3 extends over 15 amino acids.

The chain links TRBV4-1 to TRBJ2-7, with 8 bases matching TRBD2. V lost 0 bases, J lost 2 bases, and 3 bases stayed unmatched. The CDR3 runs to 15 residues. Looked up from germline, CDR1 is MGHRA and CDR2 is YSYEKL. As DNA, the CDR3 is TGCGCCAGCAGCCAAGACCCGGGAGGGACCTACGAGCAGTACTTC. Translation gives CASSQDPGGTYEQYF.

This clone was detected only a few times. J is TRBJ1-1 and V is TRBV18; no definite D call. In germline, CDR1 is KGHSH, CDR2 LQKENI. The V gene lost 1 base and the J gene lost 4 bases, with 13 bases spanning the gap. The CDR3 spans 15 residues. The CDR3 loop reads CASSPLSSASTEAFF. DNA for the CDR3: TGTGCCAGCTCACCACTGAGCTCAGCGAGCACTGAAGCTTTCTTT. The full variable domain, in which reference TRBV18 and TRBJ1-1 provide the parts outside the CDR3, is NAGVMQNPRHLVRRRGQEARLRCSPMKGHSHVYWYRQLPEEGLKFMVYLQKENIIDESGMPKERFSAEFPKEGPSILRIQQVVRGDSAAYFCASSPLSSASTEAFFGQGTRLTVV.

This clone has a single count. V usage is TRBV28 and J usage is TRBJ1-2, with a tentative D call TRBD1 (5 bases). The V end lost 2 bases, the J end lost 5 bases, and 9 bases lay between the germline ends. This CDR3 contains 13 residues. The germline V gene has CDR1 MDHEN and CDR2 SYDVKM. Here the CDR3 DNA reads TGTGCCAGCAGTTTAAAGGGGATTTATGGCTACACCTTC. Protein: CASSLKGIYGYTF.

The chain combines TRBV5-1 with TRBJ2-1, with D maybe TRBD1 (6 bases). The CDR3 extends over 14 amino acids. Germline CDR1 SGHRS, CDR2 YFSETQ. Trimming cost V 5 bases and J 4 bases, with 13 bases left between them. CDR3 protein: CASSRDITYNEQFF. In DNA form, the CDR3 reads TGCGCCAGCAGTCGGGACATTACATACAATGAGCAGTTCTTC.

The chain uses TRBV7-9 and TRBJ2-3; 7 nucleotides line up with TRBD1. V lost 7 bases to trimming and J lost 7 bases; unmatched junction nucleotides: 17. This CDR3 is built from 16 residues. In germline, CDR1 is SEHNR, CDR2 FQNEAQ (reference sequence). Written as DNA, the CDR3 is TGTGCCAGCATACCCTTGGTGGGGCAGGGGGTACATACGCAGTATTTT. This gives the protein CASIPLVGQGVHTQYF.

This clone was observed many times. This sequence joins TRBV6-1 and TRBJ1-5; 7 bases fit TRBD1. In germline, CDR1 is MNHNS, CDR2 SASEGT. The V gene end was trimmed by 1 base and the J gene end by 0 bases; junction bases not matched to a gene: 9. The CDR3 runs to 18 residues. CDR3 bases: TGTGCCAGCAGTGAAGTGATCAGGGGGTCTAATAGCAATCAGCCCCAGCATTTT. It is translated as CASSEVIRGSNSNQPQHF.

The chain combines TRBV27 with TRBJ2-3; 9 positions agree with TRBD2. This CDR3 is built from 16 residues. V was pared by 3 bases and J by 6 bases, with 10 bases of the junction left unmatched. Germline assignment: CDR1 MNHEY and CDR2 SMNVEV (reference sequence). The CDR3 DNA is TGTGCCAGCAGTTTCCTTCGAGCGGGGGGCGGGGATACGCAGTATTTT. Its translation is CASSFLRAGGGDTQYF.

CDR3 nucleotides: TGTGCCAGCTCACCACAAGGTGGCGGATTCTACGAGCAGTACTTC. It specifies CASSPQGGGFYEQYF. The V and J genes are TRBV18 and TRBJ2-7; D gene unclear. The germline CDR1 and CDR2 sequences are KGHSH and LQKENI. This CDR3 is 15 amino acids long. V was shortened by 1 base and J by 3 bases, with 13 bases between the two germline ends. Using reference TRBV18 and TRBJ2-7 for the parts outside the CDR3, the full variable domain is NAGVMQNPRHLVRRRGQEARLRCSPMKGHSHVYWYRQLPEEGLKFMVYLQKENIIDESGMPKERFSAEFPKEGPSILRIQQVVRGDSAAYFCASSPQGGGFYEQYFGPGTRLTVT.

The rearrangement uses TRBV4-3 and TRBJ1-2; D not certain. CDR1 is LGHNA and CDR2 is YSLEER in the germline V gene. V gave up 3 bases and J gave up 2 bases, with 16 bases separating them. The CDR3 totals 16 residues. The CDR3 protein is CASSQSLGVANYGYTF. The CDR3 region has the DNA TGCGCCAGCAGCCAGAGTCTCGGAGTTGCAAACTATGGCTACACCTTC.

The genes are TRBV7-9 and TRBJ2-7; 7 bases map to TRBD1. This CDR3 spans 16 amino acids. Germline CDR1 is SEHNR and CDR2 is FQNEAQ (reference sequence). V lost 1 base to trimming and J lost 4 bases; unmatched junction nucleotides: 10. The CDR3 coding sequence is TGTGCCAGCAGCTTAGGATCCGAACAGGGGTCGTACGAGCAGTACTTC. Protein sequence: CASSLGSEQGSYEQYF. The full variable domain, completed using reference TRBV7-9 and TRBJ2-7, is DTGVSQNPRHKITKRGQNVTFRCDPISEHNRLYWYRQTLGQGPEFLTYFQNEAQLEKSRLLSDRFSAERPKGSFSTLEIQRTEQGDSAMYLCASSLGSEQGSYEQYFGPGTRLTVT.